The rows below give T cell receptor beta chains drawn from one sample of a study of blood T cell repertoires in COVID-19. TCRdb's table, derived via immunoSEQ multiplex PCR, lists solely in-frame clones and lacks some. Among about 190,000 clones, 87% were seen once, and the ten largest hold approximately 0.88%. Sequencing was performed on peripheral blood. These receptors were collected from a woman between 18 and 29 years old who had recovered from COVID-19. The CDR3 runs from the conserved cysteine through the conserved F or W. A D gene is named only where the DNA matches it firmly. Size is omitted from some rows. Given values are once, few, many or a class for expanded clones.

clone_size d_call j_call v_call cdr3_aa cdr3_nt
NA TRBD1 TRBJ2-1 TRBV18 CASSPPGTGSYNEQFF TGTGCCAGCTCCCCACCCGGGACAGGCTCCTACAATGAGCAGTTCTTC
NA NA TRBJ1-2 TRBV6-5 CASSYSPSGGYTF TGTGCCAGCAGTTACTCGCCGTCGGGGGGCTACACCTTC
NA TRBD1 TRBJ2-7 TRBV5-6 CASSGGQGAGDEQYF TGTGCCAGCAGCGGGGGACAGGGGGCTGGTGATGAGCAGTACTTC
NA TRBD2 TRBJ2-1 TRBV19 CASSMGTSGYNEQFF TGTGCCAGTAGTATGGGGACTAGCGGTTACAATGAGCAGTTCTTC
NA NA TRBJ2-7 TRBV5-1 CASSLGAGEAGEQYF TGCGCCAGCAGCTTGGGGGCAGGGGAAGCGGGAGAGCAGTACTTC
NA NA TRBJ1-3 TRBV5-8 CASRILEDTIYF TGTGCCAGCCGCATATTGGAGGACACCATATATTTT
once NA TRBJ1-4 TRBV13 CASGSGEKLFF TGTGCCAGCGGATCGGGTGAAAAACTGTTTTTT
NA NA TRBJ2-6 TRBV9 CASSVDLRSGANVLTF TGTGCCAGCAGCGTAGACCTCCGGTCTGGGGCCAACGTCCTGACTTTC
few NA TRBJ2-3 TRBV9 CASSVGGTDTQYF TGTGCCAGCAGCGTCGGAGGCACAGATACGCAGTATTTT
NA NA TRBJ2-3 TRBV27 CASSLSWRGPSTDTQYF TGTGCCAGCAGTTTATCGTGGCGGGGACCTAGCACAGATACGCAGTATTTT
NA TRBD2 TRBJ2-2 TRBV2 CASMFTGTNYTGELFF TGTGCCAGCATGTTTACCGGGACTAACTACACCGGGGAGCTGTTTTTT
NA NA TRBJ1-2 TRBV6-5 CASSSADIDGYTF TGTGCCAGCAGTTCCGCGGACATTGACGGCTACACCTTC
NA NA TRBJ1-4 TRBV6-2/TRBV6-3 CASSYEGGNEKLFF TGTGCCAGCAGTTACGAGGGAGGTAATGAAAAACTGTTTTTT
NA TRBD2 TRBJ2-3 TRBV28 CASSSAGEGTDTQYF TGTGCCAGCAGCTCCGCCGGGGAGGGTACAGATACGCAGTATTTT
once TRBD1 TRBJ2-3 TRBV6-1 CASSDRDRRADTQYF TGTGCCAGCAGTGACCGGGACAGGAGAGCAGATACGCAGTATTTT
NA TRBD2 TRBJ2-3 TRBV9 CASSVGASGRGNTQYF TGTGCCAGCAGCGTAGGGGCTAGCGGGAGAGGTAATACGCAGTATTTT
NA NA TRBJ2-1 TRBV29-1 CSVSNRDNTGQFF TGCAGCGTTTCCAACCGGGACAACACCGGGCAGTTCTTC
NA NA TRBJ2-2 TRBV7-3 CASSLGLNPAGELFF TGTGCCAGCAGCCTAGGACTCAACCCGGCCGGGGAGCTGTTTTTT
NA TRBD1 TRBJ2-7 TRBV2 CASSESQGANEQYF TGTGCCAGCAGTGAAAGCCAGGGGGCGAACGAGCAGTACTTC
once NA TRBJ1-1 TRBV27 CASSLNPVNTEAFF TGTGCCAGCAGTTTAAATCCTGTGAACACTGAAGCTTTCTTT
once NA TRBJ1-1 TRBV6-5 CASSYGAGANTEAFF TGTGCCAGCAGTTACGGGGCAGGGGCGAACACTGAAGCTTTCTTT
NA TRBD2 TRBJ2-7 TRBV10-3 CAISGRPAGSYEQYF TGTGCCATCAGTGGCCGGCCAGCGGGATCCTACGAGCAGTACTTC